The 3 T cell receptor beta chains in this list originate from one sample, sequenced in a study of blood T cell repertoires in COVID-19 (dated by TCRdb to about 2020). The library was produced with the immunoSEQ multiplex PCR assay. The source is immuneACCESS, and TCRdb retained only in-frame sequences with V and J called. Part of the clones is not carried over; for the studies checked, unresolved V genes explain less than half of this, and the remainder is unexplained. This sample holds around 78,000 clones; roughly 90% were observed only once. The top ten clones comprise roughly 1.2% of the sample. Sequenced sample: PBMCs or T cells enriched from blood (not recorded which). All receptors come from a woman aged 45-65 years with acute COVID-19.

The V and J genes are TRBV5-1 and TRBJ2-5; possible D gene TRBD2, 7 bases. CDR1 and CDR2 from the germline V gene are SGHRS and YFSETQ. Between the trimmed V and J ends, which lost 4 bases and 10 bases, there was a span of 14 bases. CDR3 length equals 12 residues. The CDR3 protein is CASSQRGAGQYF. CDR3 bases: TGCGCCAGCAGCCAACGGGGGGCGGGCCAGTACTTC.

This chain connects TRBV7-9 to TRBJ2-5; D is perhaps TRBD2 (5 bases). Germline CDR1 SEHNR, CDR2 FQNEAQ (reference sequence). The CDR3 extends over 15 amino acids. V dropped 1 base and J dropped 2 bases, with 11 bases sitting between them. CDR3 in amino acids: CASSLDLRGQETQYF. CDR3 in DNA: TGTGCCAGCAGCTTAGATTTAAGAGGGCAAGAGACCCAGTACTTC. The variable domain in full, with the rest retrieved from reference TRBV7-9 and TRBJ2-5, is DTGVSQNPRHKITKRGQNVTFRCDPISEHNRLYWYRQTLGQGPEFLTYFQNEAQLEKSRLLSDRFSAERPKGSFSTLEIQRTEQGDSAMYLCASSLDLRGQETQYFGPGTRLLVL.

The V and J genes are TRBV18 and TRBJ2-5; possibly TRBD2 for D (6 bases). In germline, CDR1 is KGHSH, CDR2 LQKENI. The V end was cut by 6 bases, the J end by 2 bases, with 19 bases between. This CDR3 is 16 amino acids long. The CDR3 DNA is TGTGCCAGCTCCCTCTTTGGCGGGAACGCACAAGAGACCCAGTACTTC. It yields the protein CASSLFGGNAQETQYF. The whole variable domain, filled in from reference TRBV18 and TRBJ2-5, reads NAGVMQNPRHLVRRRGQEARLRCSPMKGHSHVYWYRQLPEEGLKFMVYLQKENIIDESGMPKERFSAEFPKEGPSILRIQQVVRGDSAAYFCASSLFGGNAQETQYFGPGTRLLVL.